This T cell receptor beta chain was identified in a study of T-cell memory formation after mild COVID-19. Study outcomes and limitations: While clones contracting from day 15 to 85 were balanced between CD4 and CD8, later expanders leaned CD4+.

TCRdb redid the calling of the 5' RACE reads with MiXCR, one entry per CDR3 protein. The sample has 550,000 to 700,000 distinct CDR3 sequences, 17% seen once. A word on this clonotype: Antigen: not known.

Germline V gene sequence: CDR1 SGHTA, CDR2 FQGTGA. The CDR3 is made up of 13 amino acids. Trimming stripped 2 bases from V and 7 bases from J, with 9 bases between. This TCR derives from an adult woman who had mild COVID-19 (a few samples of this study predate the infection). Cell type and time point are not known. Sequenced sample: PBMCs or a T cell subset sorted from them (not recorded which). V usage is TRBV7-3 and J usage is TRBJ2-1, with unresolved D. DNA for the CDR3: TGTGCCAGCAGCTTAGCCGTCTCTAATGAGCAGTTCTTC. Protein sequence: CASSLAVSNEQFF. Complete variable domain (other parts from reference TRBV7-3 and TRBJ2-1): GAGVSQTPSNKVTEKGKYVELRCDPISGHTALYWYRQSLGQGPEFLIYFQGTGAADDSGLPNDRFFAVRPEGSVSTLKIQRTERGDSAVYLCASSLAVSNEQFFGPGTRLTVL.